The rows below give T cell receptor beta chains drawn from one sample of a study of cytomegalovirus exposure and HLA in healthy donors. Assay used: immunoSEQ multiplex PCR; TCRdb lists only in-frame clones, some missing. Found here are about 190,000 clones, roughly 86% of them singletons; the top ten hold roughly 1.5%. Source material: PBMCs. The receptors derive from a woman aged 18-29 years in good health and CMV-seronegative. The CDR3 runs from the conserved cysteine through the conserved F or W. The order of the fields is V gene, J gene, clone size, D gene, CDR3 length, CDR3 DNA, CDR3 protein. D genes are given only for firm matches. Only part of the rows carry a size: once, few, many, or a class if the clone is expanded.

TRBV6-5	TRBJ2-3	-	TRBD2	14	TGTGCCAGCTATCGCGGGGGGGCTTCCGATACGCAGTATTTT	CASYRGGASDTQYF
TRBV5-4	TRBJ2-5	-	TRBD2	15	TGTGCCAGCAGCTTGGCCGGGACTAGCGTAGAGACCCAGTACTTC	CASSLAGTSVETQYF
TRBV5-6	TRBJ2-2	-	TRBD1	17	TGTGCCAGCAGCTTGGCCGGGACAGGGAGAAACACCGGGGAGCTGTTTTTT	CASSLAGTGRNTGELFF
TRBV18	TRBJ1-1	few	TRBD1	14	TGTGCCAGCTCAAGACAGGGGGCAGGGACTGAAGCTTTCTTT	CASSRQGAGTEAFF
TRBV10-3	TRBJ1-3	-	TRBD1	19	TGTGCCATCAGTCCAGGGGACAGGGGGCCTATAAGCTCTGGAAACACCATATATTTT	CAISPGDRGPISSGNTIYF
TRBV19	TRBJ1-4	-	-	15	TGTGCCAGTAGCCCCGGAGGGAGCAATAATGAAAAACTGTTTTTT	CASSPGGSNNEKLFF
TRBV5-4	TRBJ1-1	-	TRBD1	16	TGTGCCAGCAGCTCCGGGACAGGGGGTAGTCCCCAAGCAGCTTTCTTT	CASSSGTGGSPQAAFF
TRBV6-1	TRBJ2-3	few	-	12	TGTGCCAGCAGAGTCGGGACAGATACGCAGTATTTT	CASRVGTDTQYF
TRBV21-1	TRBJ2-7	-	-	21	TGTGCCAGCAGCAAAGAGGACCCTGGGCAGGGGGTCCCCTCTACTTTCTACGAGCAGTACTTC	CASSKEDPGQGVPSTFYEQYF
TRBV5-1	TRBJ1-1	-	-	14	TGCGCCAGCAGCTTGGTGATGCAGGGCTCTGAAGCTTTCTTT	CASSLVMQGSEAFF
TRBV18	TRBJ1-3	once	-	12	TGTGCCAGCTCGTTAACTGGAAACACCATATATTTT	CASSLTGNTIYF
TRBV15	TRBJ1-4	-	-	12	TGTGCCACCAGCAGGGACCAGGGGAAACTGTTTTTT	CATSRDQGKLFF
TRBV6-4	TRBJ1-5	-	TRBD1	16	TGTGCCAGCAGTGACTTCGGGACAGTCCCCAGTCAGCCCCAGCATTTT	CASSDFGTVPSQPQHF
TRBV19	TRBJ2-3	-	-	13	TGTGCCAGTAATGACATCAGGGCGGATACGCAGTATTTT	CASNDIRADTQYF
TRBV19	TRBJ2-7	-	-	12	TGTGCCAGTAGTATCGCAGGGAGGGAGCAGTACTTC	CASSIAGREQYF
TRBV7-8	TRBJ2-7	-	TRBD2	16	TGTGCCAGCAGCTTATTCGGTAGCGGGGTCAGCCACGAGCAGTACTTC	CASSLFGSGVSHEQYF
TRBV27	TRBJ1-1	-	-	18	TGTGCCAGCAGCCATCGCGGGGTAACAAGGGGTTACTCCACTGAAGCTTTCTTT	CASSHRGVTRGYSTEAFF
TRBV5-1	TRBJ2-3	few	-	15	TGCGCCAGCAGCTTGGCCGGTTATCCCACAGATACGCAGTATTTT	CASSLAGYPTDTQYF
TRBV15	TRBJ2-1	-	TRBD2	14	TGTGCCACCAGGTCGGGGAGGGCGGGAAGTGAGCAGTTCTTC	CATRSGRAGSEQFF
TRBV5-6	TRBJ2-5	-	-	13	TGTGCCAGCAGCTCCGGCCGAAACCAGGTCCAGTACTTC	CASSSGRNQVQYF
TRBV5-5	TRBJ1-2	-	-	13	TGTGCCAGCAGTTCGACAGCTAACTATGGCTACACCTTC	CASSSTANYGYTF
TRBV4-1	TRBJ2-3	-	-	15	TGCGCCAGCAGCCTACGGGAGTTGGGCACAGATACGCAGTATTTT	CASSLRELGTDTQYF
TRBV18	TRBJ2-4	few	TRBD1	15	TGTGCCAGCTCACCACAGGGGGCAACAATGGACATTCAGTACTTC	CASSPQGATMDIQYF
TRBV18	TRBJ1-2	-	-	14	TGTGCCAGCTCACTTGCGACAGAGAACTATGGCTACACCTTC	CASSLATENYGYTF
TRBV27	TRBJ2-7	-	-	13	TGTGCCAGCAGTTTTAGCGGCTCCTACGAGCAGTACTTC	CASSFSGSYEQYF
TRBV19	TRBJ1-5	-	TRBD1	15	TGTGCCAGCGCTCCCGGGACAGATAGCAATCAGCCCCAGCATTTT	CASAPGTDSNQPQHF
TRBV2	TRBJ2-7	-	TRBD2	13	TGTGCCAGCCCCGGGACTAGCTGGGACGAGCAGTACTTC	CASPGTSWDEQYF
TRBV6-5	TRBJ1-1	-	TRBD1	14	TGTGCCAGTTCCTCATCGCAGGGGGCCACTGAAGCTTTCTTT	CASSSSQGATEAFF
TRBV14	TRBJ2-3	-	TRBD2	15	TGTGCCAGCAGCCAAGAAGGACTAGCGATAGATACGCAGTATTTT	CASSQEGLAIDTQYF
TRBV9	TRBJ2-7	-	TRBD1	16	TGTGCCAGCAGCCCCCCGGGGACAGGGTTCGTCTACGAGCAGTACTTC	CASSPPGTGFVYEQYF